Below are 27 T cell receptor beta chains sequenced from a single sample in a study of blood T cell repertoires in COVID-19. Method: immunoSEQ multiplex PCR; TCRdb's copy keeps in-frame clones and lacks some. The table shows a few hundred thousand clones, with 88% occurring only once. Sequences were obtained from PBMCs or T cells enriched from blood (not recorded which). The receptor source for this set is a woman in her thirties who had recovered from COVID-19.

The rearrangement uses TRBV18 and TRBJ2-5, with 11 bases aligning to TRBD1. CDR3 length: 15 residues. The germline V gene encodes CDR1 KGHSH and CDR2 LQKENI. V shed 3 bases and J 5 bases; nucleotides not matched to a gene: 5. CDR3 sequence (DNA): TGTGCCAGCTCACCCCGGACAGGGGGCTATGAGACCCAGTACTTC. This sequence encodes CASSPRTGGYETQYF. The variable domain in full, with the rest retrieved from reference TRBV18 and TRBJ2-5, is NAGVMQNPRHLVRRRGQEARLRCSPMKGHSHVYWYRQLPEEGLKFMVYLQKENIIDESGMPKERFSAEFPKEGPSILRIQQVVRGDSAAYFCASSPRTGGYETQYFGPGTRLLVL.

The rearrangement uses TRBV25-1 and TRBJ1-1; 8 bases are shared with TRBD1. This CDR3 region has 17 residues. V lost 5 bases and J lost 4; bases outside the gene matches: 15. Germline-derived CDR1 and CDR2 are MGHDK and SYGVNS. CDR3 in amino acids: CASSNREGQGWRTEAFF. DNA for the CDR3: TGTGCCAGCAGTAATCGTGAAGGACAGGGATGGCGCACTGAAGCTTTCTTT. Combining the CDR3 with reference TRBV25-1 and TRBJ1-1 gives the whole variable domain EADIYQTPRYLVIGTGKKITLECSQTMGHDKMYWYQQDPGMELHLIHYSYGVNSTEKGDLSSESTVSRIRTEHFPLTLESARPSHTSQYLCASSNREGQGWRTEAFFGQGTRLTVV.

This clone was seen a single time. V gene TRBV5-1 combines with J gene TRBJ1-1, with D possibly TRBD1 on 5 matching bases. V dropped 4 bases and J dropped 5 bases, with 12 bases sitting between them. Germline CDR1 reads SGHRS; CDR2 reads YFSETQ. There are 13 residues in the CDR3. The CDR3 here is CASSVVRGTEAFF. The DNA for the CDR3 is TGCGCCAGCAGCGTTGTTAGGGGAACTGAAGCTTTCTTT. The variable domain in full, with the rest retrieved from reference TRBV5-1 and TRBJ1-1, is KAGVTQTPRYLIKTRGQQVTLSCSPISGHRSVSWYQQTPGQGLQFLFEYFSETQRNKGNFPGRFSGRQFSNSRSEMNVSTLELGDSALYLCASSVVRGTEAFFGQGTRLTVV.

A single count supports this clone. The V call is TRBV3-1 (or the pseudogene TRBV3-2), the J call TRBJ1-2; TRBD1 is a possible D gene (5 bases). This CDR3 is 16 amino acids long. Between the trimmed V and J ends, which lost 1 base and 4 bases, there was a span of 16 bases. Germline CDR1 reads LGHDT; CDR2 reads YNNKEL (reference sequence). The CDR3 reads CASSQVNAGRGYGYTF. The CDR3, as DNA: TGTGCCAGCAGCCAAGTTAACGCAGGGAGGGGCTATGGCTACACCTTC.

The CDR3 region is CASSPNRARNYEQYF. In DNA form, the CDR3 reads TGTGCCAGCAGCCCAAACAGGGCCCGAAACTACGAGCAGTACTTC. V usage is TRBV7-8 and J usage is TRBJ2-7; D is perhaps TRBD1 (6 bases). This CDR3 has 15 amino acids. Germline V gene sequence: CDR1 SGHVS, CDR2 FQNEAQ. Between the trimmed V and J ends, which lost 5 bases and 3 bases, there was a span of 17 bases.

The chain has TRBV7-6 and TRBJ2-2; 11 nucleotides agree with TRBD2. Germline V gives CDR1 SGHVS, CDR2 FNYEAQ. Trimming cost V 1 base and J 5 bases; bases outside gene matches: 9. This CDR3 spans 18 amino acids. In DNA, the CDR3 is TGTGCCAGCAGCTTAGTCGGTCTAGCGGGGGGTCGGACCGGGGAGCTGTTTTTT. It is translated as CASSLVGLAGGRTGELFF.

CDR3 loop: CASSQGPEYNEQFF. The CDR3 nucleotides are TGCGCCAGCAGCCAAGGTCCGGAGTACAATGAGCAGTTCTTC. The chain carries TRBV4-1 and TRBJ2-1, with D unresolved. With 1 base removed from V and 4 bases from J, the gap between germline ends came to 8 bases. Germline CDR1 reads MGHRA; CDR2 reads YSYEKL. The CDR3 spans 14 residues.

The gene calls are TRBV7-2 and TRBJ2-7; 11 bases align to TRBD2. There are 15 residues in the CDR3. V shed 3 bases, J shed 3 bases, and the junction held 4 bases outside the gene matches. The germline gives CDR1 SGHTA, CDR2 FQGNSA. In DNA, the CDR3 is TGTGCCAGCAGCTTGCATAGCGGGAGGGTCTACGAGCAGTACTTC. It translates to CASSLHSGRVYEQYF.

This chain connects TRBV30 to TRBJ2-3; perhaps TRBD2 as D (5 bases). V dropped 5 bases and J dropped 11 bases, with 14 bases sitting between them. Germline values: CDR1 GTSNPN, CDR2 SVGIG (reference sequence). This CDR3 contains 11 residues. As DNA, the CDR3 is TGTGCCTGGCTTTCCGGGATCCGGCAGTATTTT. It is translated as CAWLSGIRQYF. Looking up the rest from reference TRBV30 and TRBJ2-3 gives the full variable domain: SQTIHQWPATLVQPVGSPLSLECTVEGTSNPNLYWYRQAAGRGLQLLFYSVGIGQISSEVPQNLSASRPQDRQFILSSKKLLLSDSGFYLCAWLSGIRQYFGPGTRLTVL.

The chain recombines TRBV5-1 with TRBJ1-3; 8 nucleotides align to TRBD1. The CDR3 covers 16 residues. Trimming took 4 bases from V and 4 from J; bases not matched to a gene: 10. From germline, CDR1 is SGHRS and CDR2 YFSETQ. For the CDR3, the DNA is TGCGCCAGCAGCCCTTCCGGTCCAGGGGGCGGAAACACCATATATTTT. As protein: CASSPSGPGGGNTIYF.

This chain uses TRBV4-2 with TRBJ1-2; the D is unclear. The V and J ends lost 0 bases and 3 bases respectively, with 14 bases between them. The CDR3 length is 16 residues. The V gene's germline CDR1 is LGHNA and CDR2 YNFKEQ. In DNA form, the CDR3 reads TGTGCCAGCAGCCAAGATGAGGGTTATGCGGACTATGGCTACACCTTC. Amino acids: CASSQDEGYADYGYTF.

The chain carries TRBV30 and TRBJ1-6; 9 bases fit TRBD1. The CDR3 is 16 residues long. Trimming took 6 bases from V and 6 from J; bases not matched to a gene: 12. The germline CDR1 and CDR2 sequences are GTSNPN and SVGIG (reference sequence). The CDR3 DNA follows: TGTGCCTGTCTCCCCAGTGCGGGACAGGGTAATTCACCCCTCCACTTT. Translated, it gives CACLPSAGQGNSPLHF.

V is TRBV11-2 and J is TRBJ2-5; unclear D gene. The germline CDR1 and CDR2 sequences are SGHAT and FQNNGV. V dropped 3 bases and J dropped 9 bases, with 8 bases sitting between them. The CDR3 sequence is 11 residues long. The CDR3 bases are TGTGCCAGCAGCTTGGGCGTCGCCCAGTACTTC. It yields the protein CASSLGVAQYF.

The genes are TRBV28 and TRBJ2-6, with D tentatively TRBD1 (6 bases). CDR1 MDHEN and CDR2 SYDVKM come from the germline V gene. This CDR3 has 18 amino acids. Deletions cut 4 bases from V and 1 base from J, with 17 bases between. Here the CDR3 reads CASSSHPVDRSGANVLTF. CDR3 DNA: TGTGCCAGCAGTTCCCATCCCGTTGACAGGTCTGGGGCCAACGTCCTGACTTTC.

V is TRBV27 and J is TRBJ1-6; 8 nucleotides line up with TRBD1. The trim removed 5 bases at V and 10 bases at J, leaving 7 bases unmatched. Germline CDR1 MNHEY, CDR2 SMNVEV (reference sequence). This CDR3 is 14 amino acids long. The CDR3 DNA sequence: TGTGCCAGCAGTCCCAGGACAGGGTTCTCACCCCTCCACTTT. As protein: CASSPRTGFSPLHF.

This clone was observed once. The DNA for the CDR3 is TGTGCCAGCGGCGCAGGACTAAATGAAAAACTGTTTTTT. Encoded protein: CASGAGLNEKLFF. The chain links TRBV3-1 (or the pseudogene TRBV3-2) to TRBJ1-4; D gene ambiguous. In germline, CDR1 is LGHDT, CDR2 YNNKEL (reference sequence). The germline V and J ends were trimmed by 8 bases and 5 bases, with 12 bases remaining between them. The CDR3 length is 13 residues.

This chain joins TRBV6-2 or TRBV6-3 and TRBJ1-4, with 10 bases matching TRBD1. CDR1 and CDR2 from the germline V gene are MNHEY and SVGEGT. The V gene end was trimmed by 5 bases and the J gene end by 10 bases; junction bases not matched to a gene: 10. This CDR3 contains 15 residues. The CDR3 sequence: CASSTSGTGEGKLFF. In DNA form, the CDR3 reads TGTGCCAGCAGTACATCCGGGACAGGGGAGGGAAAACTGTTTTTT.

V and J are TRBV4-2 and TRBJ2-1; TRBD2 matches 10 bases. The germline CDR1 and CDR2 sequences are LGHNA and YNFKEQ. The CDR3 has 17 amino acids. Losses at the gene ends were 3 bases for V and 1 base for J; bases not matched to a gene: 6. The CDR3 spells CASSHYQRGGSYNEQFF. The CDR3 DNA is TGTGCCAGCAGCCACTATCAGCGGGGGGGGTCCTACAATGAGCAGTTCTTC.

This clone occurred once. This sequence joins TRBV27 and TRBJ2-7, with D perhaps matching TRBD2 (6 bases). Trimming pared 3 bases from V and 2 bases from J, leaving 11 bases between. The germline V gene encodes CDR1 MNHEY and CDR2 SMNVEV (reference sequence). This CDR3 region has 14 residues. The CDR3 here is CASSFAGFPYEQYF. DNA of the CDR3: TGTGCCAGCAGTTTTGCGGGATTTCCCTACGAGCAGTACTTC.

The gene calls are TRBV7-4 and TRBJ2-4, with D uncertain. Trimming took 1 base from V and 1 from J, leaving 11 bases between them. The CDR3 length is 16 residues. The germline gives CDR1 SGHVT, CDR2 SQSDAQ. The CDR3 region has the DNA TGTGCCAGCAGCTTAGGGCCCTTTGGTGCCAAAAACATTCAGTACTTC. Amino acids: CASSLGPFGAKNIQYF.

A single count supports this clone. The J gene is TRBJ1-1, the V gene TRBV5-1; possibly TRBD1 for D (6 bases). V was trimmed by 4 bases and J by 4 bases, leaving 11 bases between them. The CDR3 totals 13 residues. CDR1 SGHRS and CDR2 YFSETQ come from the germline V gene. The CDR3 coding sequence is TGCGCCAGCAGCACACAGGGCTCCACTGAAGCTTTCTTT. Amino acids: CASSTQGSTEAFF.

The rearrangement joins TRBV4-3 to TRBJ2-1; tentative D call: TRBD2 (7 bases). The V gene's germline CDR1 is LGHNA and CDR2 YSLEER. V was clipped by 5 bases and J by 9 bases, with 20 bases between them. This CDR3 has 15 amino acids. The CDR3 DNA is TGCGCCAGCAGCTCCTCCCTAACGGGGGGCGGTGAGCAGTTCTTC. It codes for CASSSSLTGGGEQFF.

The chain uses TRBV10-3 and TRBJ2-7, with 8 bases fitting TRBD2. CDR1 is ENHRY and CDR2 is SYGVKD in the germline V gene. V lost 6 bases to trimming and J lost 2 bases; unmatched junction nucleotides: 9. The CDR3 covers 15 residues. In nucleotides, the CDR3 is TGTGCCATCAGCGACCCGGGACTAGACCCCTACGAGCAGTACTTC. It translates to CAISDPGLDPYEQYF.

This clone is medium-sized. This sequence joins TRBV10-3 and TRBJ2-2; 10 nucleotides match TRBD2. The CDR3 covers 18 residues. The germline V gene encodes CDR1 ENHRY and CDR2 SYGVKD. Trimming took 2 bases from V and 2 from J; bases not matched to a gene: 8. CDR3 sequence: CAISEPGLAPTNTGELFF. The CDR3 nucleotides read TGTGCCATCAGTGAGCCGGGACTAGCGCCAACTAACACCGGGGAGCTGTTTTTT.

This chain connects TRBV5-1 to TRBJ2-3, with 8 bases identical to TRBD2. CDR1 SGHRS and CDR2 YFSETQ come from the germline V gene. The CDR3 is 15 residues long. V dropped 1 base and J dropped 4; count of bases not matched to a gene: 5. The CDR3 DNA is TGCGCCAGCAGCTTGCGGGGGGGTTTGTCAGATACGCAGTATTTT. It is translated as CASSLRGGLSDTQYF.

This chain connects TRBV27 to TRBJ1-2; D is undetermined. CDR1 and CDR2 from the germline V gene are MNHEY and SMNVEV (reference sequence). The CDR3 is 17 amino acids. Trimming removed 4 bases from V and 0 bases from J, with 18 bases in between. The CDR3 DNA reads TGTGCCAGCAGTTCCTCCGCCCGAGGGAGGCCTAACTATGGCTACACCTTC. Translation: CASSSSARGRPNYGYTF.

This chain uses TRBV9 with TRBJ1-1; no clear D. This CDR3 comprises 15 residues. Germline loops: CDR1 SGDLS, CDR2 YYNGEE. Trimming pared 0 bases from V and 0 bases from J, leaving 9 bases between. The CDR3 reads CASSVGGSMNTEAFF. CDR3 coding DNA: TGTGCCAGCAGCGTAGGCGGGAGTATGAACACTGAAGCTTTCTTT.